The entry below describes one TCR beta chain. This CDR3 region has 14 residues. V shed 6 bases and J 8 bases; nucleotides not matched to a gene: 5. CDR1 and CDR2 from the germline V gene are MGHRA and YSYEKL. This sample is part of a study of blood T cell repertoires in COVID-19. Using immunoSEQ multiplex PCR, the repertoire was profiled, and TCRdb retains in-frame clones only, with some absent. This sample has about 81,000 clones, with less than 85% found just once. The receptor was derived from a human donor in a cohort sampled during active COVID-19. This rearrangement joins TRBV4-1 to TRBJ1-6; 9 bases fit TRBD1. Sequencing was carried out using peripheral blood. CDR3: CASSHRGQDSPLHF. In DNA, the CDR3 is TGCGCCAGCAGTCACAGGGGGCAGGATTCACCCCTCCACTTT.